These 17 T cell receptor beta chains came from one sample sequenced in a study of spatial heterogeneity in lung cancer. TCRdb used MiXCR to reprocess the 5' RACE reads, holding one entry per CDR3 protein. The sample lists about 5,400 distinct CDR3 sequences; approximately 33% were seen once. Time point indicated: sample taken at primary tumor resection. Frozen PBMC, nontumor lung or tumor provided whole RNA, which was sequenced unsorted. The specimen was PBMCs, collected at surgery. These receptors all come from a female donor with early-stage non-small cell lung cancer.

With respect to this clonotype: The library was built for alpha chains, so this beta chain is an off-target read and its size means little. The rearrangement links TRBV5-6 to TRBJ2-5; TRBD1 or TRBD2 may be the D gene (6 bases each). V was cut by 0 bases and J by 4 bases, with 13 bases left in between. The CDR3 loop spans 15 amino acids. Germline CDR1 SGHDT, CDR2 YYEEEE. CDR3 residues: CASSLVGGPGETQYF. Here the CDR3 DNA reads TGTGCCAGCAGCTTGGTTGGGGGGCCGGGAGAGACCCAGTACTTC.

In its sample, this clonotype ranks as medium-sized. The library was designed around alpha chains, so this beta chain is a stray read whose abundance carries little weight. The rearrangement uses TRBV3-1 and TRBJ2-1; 10 bases match TRBD2. CDR3 length: 16 residues. Germline V gene sequence: CDR1 LGHDT, CDR2 YNNKEL (reference sequence). The ends lost 1 base at V and 5 bases at J; junction bases unmatched: 5. The CDR3 loop is CASSQVLAGENNEQFF. The CDR3 DNA is TGTGCCAGCAGCCAAGTGCTAGCGGGGGAAAACAATGAGCAGTTCTTC.

On this clonotype: Since it is a stray read in a library aimed at alpha chains, this beta chain has a size that is not meaningful. The gene calls are TRBV6-1 and TRBJ2-1; the match to TRBD1 covers 10 bases. V gave up 7 bases and J gave up 8 bases; unmatched junction bases: 11. CDR3 length equals 15 residues. The germline CDR1 and CDR2 sequences are MNHNS and SASEGT. The CDR3 protein is CASNSGTGEFDEQFF. The CDR3 nucleotides read TGTGCCAGCAACTCCGGGACAGGGGAGTTCGATGAGCAGTTCTTC.

With regard to this clonotype: For a library built for alpha chains, this beta chain is a stray read; little rests on its size. The CDR3 loop reads CSARDIQSTGELFF. The CDR3 DNA is TGCAGTGCTAGAGATATCCAGAGCACCGGGGAGCTGTTTTTT. The chain employs TRBV20-1 and TRBJ2-2, with unresolved D. The germline gives CDR1 DFQATT, CDR2 SNEGSKA (reference sequence). With 0 bases removed from V and 4 bases from J, the gap between germline ends came to 9 bases. The CDR3 length is 14 residues.

A few counts support this clonotype. Within a library made for alpha chains, this beta chain is off target, and its count is uninformative. This chain uses TRBV14 with TRBJ2-7; possible D gene TRBD1, 6 bases. V shed 1 base and J shed 2 bases, with 12 bases lying between them. The CDR3 contains 15 residues. Germline V gene data show CDR1 as SGHDN and CDR2 as FVKESK. The CDR3 sequence is CASSQGQEITYEQYF. The CDR3 coding sequence is TGTGCCAGCAGCCAAGGACAGGAAATAACCTACGAGCAGTACTTC.

In the case of this clonotype: Since the library was made to target alpha chains, this beta chain is a stray read and its abundance is not meaningful. The chain is built from TRBV11-2 and TRBJ2-1; D perhaps matches TRBD1 (6 bases). The CDR3 has 13 amino acids. The V end was cut by 2 bases, the J end by 9 bases, with 11 bases between. Germline CDR1 and CDR2: SGHAT and FQNNGV. The CDR3 nucleotides are TGTGCCAGCAGCTTATCTAGCAGGGGTGAGCAGTTCTTC. Amino acids: CASSLSSRGEQFF.

In regard to this clonotype: This beta chain is an unintended read in a library built for alpha chains; its size means little. CDR3 sequence reads: CASREFTDTQYF. The DNA for the CDR3 is TGTGCCAGCAGGGAATTCACAGATACGCAGTATTTT. The chain employs TRBV2 and TRBJ2-3; D unresolved. V gave up 6 bases and J gave up 2 bases, with 6 bases separating them. The V gene's germline CDR1 is SNHLY and CDR2 FYNNEI. This CDR3 contains 12 residues. Drawing the rest from reference TRBV2 and TRBJ2-3, the complete variable domain is EPEVTQTPSHQVTQMGQEVILRCVPISNHLYFYWYRQILGQKVEFLVSFYNNEISEKSEIFDDQFSVERPDGSNFTLKIRSTKLEDSAMYFCASREFTDTQYFGPGTRLTVL.

By proportion, this clonotype is medium-sized. A library prepared for alpha chains yielded this beta chain as an off-target read; its size is of little meaning. V and J are TRBV29-1 and TRBJ1-1; D unclear. V was cut by 3 bases and J by 6 bases, with 14 bases left in between. The CDR3 has 13 amino acids. The germline V gene encodes CDR1 SQVTM and CDR2 ANQGSEA. CDR3 in DNA: TGCAGCGTTGACCCACCGCGGCGGGCTGAAGCTTTCTTT. This gives the protein CSVDPPRRAEAFF.

This clonotype was counted between two and nine times. Since it is a stray read in a library aimed at alpha chains, this beta chain has a size that is not meaningful. The genes are TRBV7-2 and TRBJ2-2, with D perhaps assigned TRBD1 or TRBD2 (5 bases each). The CDR3 runs 15 residues. Germline lookup yields CDR1 SGHTA and CDR2 FQGNSA. The V end lost 7 bases, the J end lost 1 base, and 13 bases lay between the germline ends. This CDR3 reads CASTTGARNTGELFF. CDR3 bases: TGTGCCAGCACTACCGGGGCCCGGAACACCGGGGAGCTGTTTTTT.

On this clonotype: Because the library targeted alpha chains, this beta chain is an off-target read whose size means little. The chain combines TRBV7-2 with TRBJ2-3; D is undetermined. Germline V gene sequence: CDR1 SGHTA, CDR2 FQGNSA. The ends were cut back, 4 bases at V and 0 bases at J, with 2 bases in the middle. The CDR3 runs to 12 residues. The CDR3 here is CASSSSTDTQYF. CDR3 in DNA: TGTGCCAGCAGCTCGAGCACAGATACGCAGTATTTT. The full variable domain, in which reference TRBV7-2 and TRBJ2-3 provide the parts outside the CDR3, is GAGVSQSPSNKVTEKGKDVELRCDPISGHTALYWYRQSLGQGLEFLIYFQGNSAPDKSGLPSDRFSAERTGGSVSTLTIQRTQQEDSAVYLCASSSSTDTQYFGPGTRLTVL.

As for this clonotype: Found in a library prepared for alpha chains, this beta chain is an off-target read, and its abundance has little meaning. CDR3 in amino acids: CASSQRDNTGELFF. The DNA for the CDR3 is TGCGCCAGCAGCCAACGGGATAACACCGGGGAGCTGTTTTTT. The chain employs TRBV4-1 and TRBJ2-2; perhaps TRBD2 as D (5 bases). The CDR3 has 14 amino acids. Germline CDR1 and CDR2: MGHRA and YSYEKL. Trimming took off 2 bases at V and 2 bases at J, with 6 bases between the two ends.

Regarding this clonotype: As an off-target read in a library built for alpha chains, this beta chain has a frequency of little significance. The chain joins TRBV11-2 to TRBJ2-7; D remains unclear. Trimming removed 1 base from V and 1 base from J, with 8 bases in between. Germline lookup yields CDR1 SGHAT and CDR2 FQNNGV. This CDR3 has 14 amino acids. The CDR3 sequence is CASSLVLTSYEQYF. DNA for the CDR3: TGTGCCAGCAGCTTAGTGCTAACATCCTACGAGCAGTACTTC.

Details on this clonotype: The library was prepared for alpha chains; this beta chain is a stray read, so its frequency means little. The J gene is TRBJ2-1, the V gene TRBV7-2; 8 nucleotides align to TRBD2. J lost 12 bases, V lost 3 bases, and 13 bases had no gene match. CDR1 is SGHTA, CDR2 FQGNSA, per germline. There are 15 residues in the CDR3. The CDR3 DNA follows: TGTGCCAGCAGCTTTCAACGGGGGGGCCGAAATCGGCAGTTCTTC. Translation gives CASSFQRGGRNRQFF.

This clonotype was observed a few times. With the library built for alpha chains, this beta chain is off target and its frequency is not meaningful. The chain links TRBV5-1 to TRBJ2-3; D is unresolved. The CDR3 totals 12 residues. Germline V CDR1 and CDR2: SGHRS, YFSETQ. Deletions cut 0 bases from V and 10 bases from J, with 9 bases between. The CDR3 nucleotides are TGCGCCAGCAGCTTGGAATTACGAGCGCAGTATTTT. This gives the protein CASSLELRAQYF.

As concerns this clonotype: In a library made to pick up alpha chains, this beta chain is a stray read with a size that means little. This chain joins TRBV7-2 and TRBJ2-5, with TRBD2 identical over 9 bases. Germline CDR1 and CDR2: SGHTA and FQGNSA. After removal of 1 base from V and 7 bases from J, the junction contained 1 base not matched to a gene. The CDR3 is 13 amino acids. CDR3 in DNA: TGTGCCAGCAGCTTAGGGGGACTAGCGACCCAGTACTTC. It yields the protein CASSLGGLATQYF.

With respect to this clonotype: With the library built for alpha chains, this beta chain is off target and its frequency is not meaningful. The rearrangement uses TRBV10-3 and TRBJ2-3; 11 nucleotides agree with TRBD2. Trimming cost V 5 bases and J 3 bases; bases outside gene matches: 4. The CDR3 covers 15 residues. CDR1 is ENHRY and CDR2 is SYGVKD in the germline V gene. The CDR3 DNA sequence: TGTGCCATCAGTCCGACTAGCGGGGAAACAGATACGCAGTATTTT. Translating gives CAISPTSGETDTQYF.

This clonotype turned up a few times. For a library built for alpha chains, this beta chain is a stray read; little rests on its size. The chain recombines TRBV20-1 with TRBJ2-7, with D uncertain. This CDR3 region has 11 residues. The germline V gene has CDR1 DFQATT and CDR2 SNEGSKA (reference sequence). Trimming cost V 2 bases and J 1 base, with 3 bases left between them. In DNA, the CDR3 is TGCAGTGCTAGATTGTCCTACGAGCAGTACTTC. Residues: CSARLSYEQYF.